This note documents a single T cell receptor beta chain sequence. Its antigen is not known. People whose metastatic non-small-cell lung cancer was chemo-refractory got focal radiation along with CTLA-4 blockade by ipilimumab. The source of the sample is a study of radiotherapy plus CTLA-4 blockade in lung cancer. The overall study: Around 18% of enrolled patients responded objectively, and about 31% had disease control.

Measured with immunoSEQ multiplex PCR; TCRdb has only the in-frame clones, and not every one. The profile shows tens of thousands of clones, more than 75% of them singletons. Study-level points and caveats: Early blood T cell clone changes and increased post-radiation serum interferon-beta were reportedly the strongest response predictors. Clones of tumor-derived TCRs expanded in blood after radiotherapy plus ipilimumab.

Looked up from germline, CDR1 is SGHNT and CDR2 is YENEEA. This CDR3 is built from 14 residues. V was cut by 5 bases and J by 11 bases, with 18 bases left in between. V is TRBV11-3 and J is TRBJ2-2, with D perhaps TRBD2 (6 bases). The source material was peripheral blood, sampled from a patient treated with radiotherapy plus ipilimumab. The receptor was isolated from a human donor with non-small cell lung cancer that progressed on radiotherapy plus ipilimumab. CDR3 amino acids: CASSPDSSVSELFF. The CDR3 DNA sequence: TGTGCCAGCAGCCCGGACTCTAGCGTGAGTGAGCTGTTTTTT.